This T cell receptor beta chain was captured by sequencing in a study of shared clonotypes between healthy human individuals. The data were produced by immunoSEQ multiplex PCR, yet TCRdb's version contains in-frame clones alone and is incomplete. The profile shows around 620,000 clones, around 95% of them singletons. Remarks on this clone: Other DNA sequences in the same sample also yield this CDR3.

V dropped 3 bases and J dropped 1 base, with 9 bases sitting between them. This CDR3 is 14 amino acids long. Germline values: CDR1 MNHEY, CDR2 SMNVEV (reference sequence). It was CD45RO-negative cells, positively selected for CCR7, that made up naive CD8 cells, with terminally differentiated effector memory CD45RA+ cells excluded. The chain uses TRBV27 and TRBJ1-1; D might be TRBD1 (6 bases). The sequencing sample was made of naive CD8+ T cells sorted from blood. The clonotype comes from a young woman in good health. CDR3 sequence (DNA): TGTGCCAGCAGTTTGGGAGGGGGGAACACTGAAGCTTTCTTT. Amino acids: CASSLGGGNTEAFF.